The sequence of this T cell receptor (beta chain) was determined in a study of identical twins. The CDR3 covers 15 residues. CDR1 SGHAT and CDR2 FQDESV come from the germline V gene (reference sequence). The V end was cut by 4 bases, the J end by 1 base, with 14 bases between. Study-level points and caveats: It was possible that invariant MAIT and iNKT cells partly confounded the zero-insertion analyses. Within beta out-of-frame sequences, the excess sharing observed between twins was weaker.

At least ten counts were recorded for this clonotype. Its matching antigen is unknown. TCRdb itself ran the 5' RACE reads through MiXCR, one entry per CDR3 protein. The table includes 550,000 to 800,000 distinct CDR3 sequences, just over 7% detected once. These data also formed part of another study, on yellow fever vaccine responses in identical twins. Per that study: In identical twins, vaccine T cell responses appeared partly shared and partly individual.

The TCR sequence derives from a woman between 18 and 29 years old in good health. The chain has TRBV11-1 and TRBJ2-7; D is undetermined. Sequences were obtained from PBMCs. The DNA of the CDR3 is TGTGCCAGCAGCTATGGGCTAGACAATTCCTACGAGCAGTACTTC. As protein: CASSYGLDNSYEQYF.